The 24 T cell receptor beta chains in this list originate from one sample, sequenced in a study of Tregs in tolerant kidney transplant recipients. Libraries were prepared by immunoSEQ multiplex PCR; TCRdb keeps only in-frame clonotypes and omits some of them. The table records fewer than 100,000 clones, roughly 93% of them present only once. Here the sequenced sample was CD4+ T cells from blood, taken before the transplant. The receptors here all came from a human donor who received a combined kidney and bone marrow transplant.

Only one count was recorded for this clone. The chain carries TRBV5-1 and TRBJ1-1; no clear D gene. The germline V gene has CDR1 SGHRS and CDR2 YFSETQ. The CDR3 extends over 14 amino acids. V lost 4 bases and J lost 1, with 11 bases in between. CDR3 nucleotide sequence: TGCGCCAGCAGCCACCCTGAGCAGAACACTGAAGCTTTCTTT. Amino acids: CASSHPEQNTEAFF.

The chain has TRBV4-3 and TRBJ1-4, with 7 bases matching TRBD1. Germline loops: CDR1 LGHNA, CDR2 YSLEER. V dropped 0 bases and J dropped 7; count of bases not matched to a gene: 8. The CDR3 is 16 amino acids. CDR3 protein: CASSQDPGQRSEKLFF. Here the CDR3 DNA reads TGCGCCAGCAGCCAAGATCCGGGACAGAGGAGTGAAAAACTGTTTTTT.

The rearrangement uses TRBV18 and TRBJ2-1; 13 nucleotides match TRBD2. With V trimmed by 6 bases and J by 5 bases, 7 bases remained unmatched. CDR3 length equals 16 residues. The V gene's germline CDR1 is KGHSH and CDR2 LQKENI. This CDR3 reads CASSPLGTSGDNEQFF. In nucleotides, the CDR3 is TGTGCCAGCTCGCCGCTGGGGACTAGCGGGGACAATGAGCAGTTCTTC.

The chain joins TRBV5-1 to TRBJ1-2, with a weak D call TRBD1 (6 bases). CDR1 and CDR2 (germline): SGHRS, YFSETQ. Trimming took 4 bases from V and 5 from J, leaving 18 bases between them. The CDR3 runs to 15 residues. In DNA, the CDR3 is TGCGCCAGCAGCCCAGAGGGGGGGCCATGGTATGGCTACACCTTC. This translates into CASSPEGGPWYGYTF.

The chain joins TRBV11-3 to TRBJ2-3; 8 nucleotides line up with TRBD1. Trimming at V came to 5 bases and at J to 3 bases, leaving 7 bases not matched to a gene. From germline, CDR1 is SGHNT and CDR2 YENEEA. CDR3 size: 15 residues. The CDR3 protein is CASSPGQGATDTQYF. DNA for the CDR3: TGTGCCAGCAGCCCGGGTCAGGGGGCTACAGATACGCAGTATTTT.

The chain carries TRBV2 and TRBJ2-5, with TRBD2 as a possible D gene (6 bases). The V gene lost 4 bases and the J gene lost 2 bases, with 11 bases spanning the gap. The CDR3 is 14 amino acids. From germline, CDR1 is SNHLY and CDR2 FYNNEI. The CDR3 nucleotides read TGTGCCAGCAGTGGGCTCGCGGGGCAAGAGACCCAGTACTTC. This encodes CASSGLAGQETQYF.

The chain is built from TRBV4-2 and TRBJ1-2; TRBD1 matches 10 bases. The CDR3 runs 15 residues. Germline values: CDR1 LGHNA, CDR2 YNFKEQ. V shed 4 bases, J shed 8 bases, and the junction held 10 bases outside the gene matches. The CDR3 is CASSLAGQGTNGYTF. DNA for the CDR3: TGTGCCAGCAGCCTAGCGGGACAGGGGACGAACGGCTACACCTTC.

CDR3 region: CASSPPGTLSGYTF. CDR3 DNA sequence: TGTGCCAGCAGCCCCCCCGGGACTTTGAGTGGCTACACCTTC. The chain combines TRBV11-2 with TRBJ1-2; TRBD1 might be the D (5 bases). V shed 5 bases and J shed 7 bases, with 17 bases lying between them. The CDR3 has 14 residues. Germline V gene data show CDR1 as SGHAT and CDR2 as FQNNGV.

CDR3 DNA: TGTGCCAGCTCACGACTAGCGGGCTCCTACAATGAGCAGTTCTTC. Translated, it gives CASSRLAGSYNEQFF. The chain is built from TRBV18 and TRBJ2-1; 10 bases line up with TRBD2. Germline V gene lookup returns CDR1 KGHSH and CDR2 LQKENI. This CDR3 spans 15 amino acids. V shed 4 bases, J shed 0 bases, and the junction held 0 bases outside the gene matches.

The J gene is TRBJ1-2, the V gene TRBV7-9; D might be TRBD1 (5 bases). V dropped 3 bases and J dropped 3 bases, with 8 bases sitting between them. This CDR3 is 13 amino acids long. Per the germline V gene, CDR1 is SEHNR and CDR2 is FQNEAQ (reference sequence). In nucleotides, the CDR3 is TGTGCCAGCAGCTTGACGGGGGACTATGGCTACACCTTC. Its protein product is CASSLTGDYGYTF.

The chain couples TRBV4-1 to TRBJ1-1; 9 nucleotides agree with TRBD1. V trimming: 2 bases; J trimming: 1 base; junction bases outside the gene matches: 11. The CDR3 covers 18 residues. Germline CDR1 MGHRA, CDR2 YSYEKL. Written as DNA, the CDR3 is TGCGCCAGCAGCCAACCCTCCTCCGGGACAGGGTGGAACACTGAAGCTTTCTTT. Its translation is CASSQPSSGTGWNTEAFF.

J is TRBJ2-1 and V is TRBV11-2; 10 bases fit TRBD2. CDR3 length: 15 amino acids. Per germline, CDR1 SGHAT and CDR2 FQNNGV. Germline trimming cut 3 bases from V and 8 bases from J; bases unmatched to any gene: 7. CDR3 loop: CASSLGIAGGHEQFF. In DNA form, the CDR3 reads TGTGCCAGCAGCTTGGGAATAGCGGGAGGCCATGAGCAGTTCTTC.

This chain connects TRBV7-3 to TRBJ2-1, with D possibly TRBD2 on 6 matching bases. Trimming took 5 bases from V and 10 from J, leaving 15 bases between them. This CDR3 spans 13 amino acids. From germline, CDR1 is SGHTA and CDR2 FQGTGA. Here the CDR3 DNA reads TGTGCCAGCAGCCCGGCGCCAGGGAGGGAGCAGTTCTTC. Translation gives CASSPAPGREQFF.

This clone was detected only once. The chain is built from TRBV5-4 and TRBJ1-3; D remains ambiguous. This CDR3 region has 15 residues. V was trimmed by 4 bases and J by 4 bases, leaving 15 bases between them. From germline, CDR1 is SGHNT and CDR2 YYREEE (reference sequence). The CDR3 here is CASSPAPDSGNTIYF. The CDR3 region has the DNA TGTGCCAGCAGCCCGGCCCCAGACTCGGGAAACACCATATATTTT. Together with reference TRBV5-4 and TRBJ1-3, the CDR3 gives the full variable domain: ETGVTQSPTHLIKTRGQQVTLRCSSQSGHNTVSWYQQALGQGPQFIFQYYREEENGRGNFPPRFSGLQFPNYSSELNVNALELDDSALYLCASSPAPDSGNTIYFGEGSWLTVV.

The chain has TRBV5-4 and TRBJ2-7; 11 bases match TRBD2. V was clipped by 5 bases and J by 3 bases; unmatched bases: 4. Per the germline V gene, CDR1 is SGHNT and CDR2 is YYREEE (reference sequence). The CDR3 is 14 amino acids. CDR3 nucleotides: TGTGCCAGCAGTACCGGGACTAGCGGCTACGAGCAGTACTTC. Its protein is CASSTGTSGYEQYF. Combining the CDR3 with reference TRBV5-4 and TRBJ2-7 gives the whole variable domain ETGVTQSPTHLIKTRGQQVTLRCSSQSGHNTVSWYQQALGQGPQFIFQYYREEENGRGNFPPRFSGLQFPNYSSELNVNALELDDSALYLCASSTGTSGYEQYFGPGTRLTVT.

The rearrangement joins TRBV6-6 to TRBJ2-7, with D possibly matching TRBD1 (5 bases). CDR3 length: 15 amino acids. V was cut by 7 bases and J by 0 bases, with 16 bases left in between. The germline gives CDR1 MNHNY, CDR2 SVGAGI (reference sequence). The CDR3 region has the DNA TGTGCCAGCACCTCAGGGTCACTAATCTCCTACGAGCAGTACTTC. Residues: CASTSGSLISYEQYF.

This sequence joins TRBV29-1 and TRBJ1-1, with 9 bases that match TRBD1. This CDR3 is 14 amino acids long. Germline trimming cut 5 bases from V and 1 base from J; bases unmatched to any gene: 5. Germline V gene lookup returns CDR1 SQVTM and CDR2 ANQGSEA. CDR3 residues: CSVSRTGENTEAFF. As DNA, the CDR3 is TGCAGCGTTTCTCGGACAGGGGAGAACACTGAAGCTTTCTTT.

The V and J genes are TRBV19 and TRBJ1-5; TRBD1 matches 8 bases. The CDR3 runs to 14 residues. CDR1 is LNHDA, CDR2 SQIVND, per germline (reference sequence). J lost 5 bases, V lost 7 bases, and 7 bases had no gene match. The CDR3 DNA reads TGTGCCAGTATCCCCGACAGGGGTGATCAGCCCCAGCATTTT. This gives the protein CASIPDRGDQPQHF.

The chain employs TRBV28 and TRBJ1-2, with 7 nucleotides matching TRBD1. Per the germline V gene, CDR1 is MDHEN and CDR2 is SYDVKM. V was clipped by 5 bases and J by 0 bases; unmatched bases: 12. The CDR3 is made up of 17 amino acids. CDR3 in amino acids: CASSPYYPGQTNYGYTF. The CDR3 coding sequence is TGTGCCAGCAGTCCTTACTACCCGGGACAGACTAACTATGGCTACACCTTC.

The chain recombines TRBV15 with TRBJ2-5, with 10 bases matching TRBD2. The CDR3 contains 15 residues. Trimming took 1 base from V and 3 from J; bases not matched to a gene: 2. The germline CDR1 and CDR2 sequences are LNHNV and YYDKDF (reference sequence). The CDR3 region is CATSRVAGGKETQYF. The CDR3 DNA sequence: TGTGCCACCAGCAGAGTAGCGGGAGGTAAAGAGACCCAGTACTTC. Based on the CDR3 plus reference TRBV15 and TRBJ2-5, the full variable domain is DAMVIQNPRYQVTQFGKPVTLSCSQTLNHNVMYWYQQKSSQAPKLLFHYYDKDFNNEADTPDNFQSRRPNTSFCFLDIRSPGLGDTAMYLCATSRVAGGKETQYFGPGTRLLVL.

The rearrangement uses TRBV19 and TRBJ2-1; tentatively, D is TRBD2 (5 bases). Deletions cut 7 bases from V and 2 bases from J, with 12 bases between. In germline, CDR1 is LNHDA, CDR2 SQIVND (reference sequence). The CDR3 is made up of 14 amino acids. The CDR3 region is CASNPGEAYNEQFF. Written as DNA, the CDR3 is TGTGCCAGTAACCCCGGGGAAGCCTACAATGAGCAGTTCTTC.

The genes are TRBV5-4 and TRBJ2-2; a possible D gene is TRBD1 (6 bases). This CDR3 is 14 amino acids long. Trimming stripped 6 bases from V and 3 bases from J, with 12 bases between. Germline assignment: CDR1 SGHNT and CDR2 YYREEE (reference sequence). This CDR3 is CASTSAGDTGELFF. The CDR3 coding sequence is TGTGCCAGCACTTCGGCAGGGGACACCGGGGAGCTGTTTTTT.

About this clone itself: Sequence at one end of the junction differs from germline and may be a read error. This sample also contains other DNA sequences that code for the same CDR3. The gene calls are TRBV6-6 and TRBJ1-6; the D gene is possibly TRBD1 (6 bases). The CDR3 has 15 residues. The germline CDR1 and CDR2 sequences are MNHNY and SVGAGI (reference sequence). CDR3 region: CASSYTGSYNSPLHF. CDR3 coding DNA: TGTGCCAGCAGTTACACAGGGTCCTATAATTCCCCCCTCCACTTT.

This CDR3 is CASTGTSGSYEQFF. In DNA, the CDR3 is TGTGCCAGTACCGGGACTAGCGGGAGCTATGAGCAGTTCTTC. This chain uses TRBV19 with TRBJ2-1; 14 positions match TRBD2. V lost 7 bases, J lost 8 bases, and 4 bases stayed unmatched. The CDR3 runs to 14 residues. Germline-derived CDR1 and CDR2 are LNHDA and SQIVND (reference sequence).